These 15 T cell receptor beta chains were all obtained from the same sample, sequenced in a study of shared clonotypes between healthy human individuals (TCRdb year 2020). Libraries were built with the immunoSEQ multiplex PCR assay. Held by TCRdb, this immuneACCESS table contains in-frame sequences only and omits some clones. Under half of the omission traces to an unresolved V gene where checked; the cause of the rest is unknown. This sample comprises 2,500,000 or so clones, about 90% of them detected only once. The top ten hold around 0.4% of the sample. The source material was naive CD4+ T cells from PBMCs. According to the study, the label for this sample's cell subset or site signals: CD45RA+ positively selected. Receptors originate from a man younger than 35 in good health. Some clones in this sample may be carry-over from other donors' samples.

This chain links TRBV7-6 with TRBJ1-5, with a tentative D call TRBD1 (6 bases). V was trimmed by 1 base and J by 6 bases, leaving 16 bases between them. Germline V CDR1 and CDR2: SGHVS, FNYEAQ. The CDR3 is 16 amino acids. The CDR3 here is CASSLGERQVCQPQHF. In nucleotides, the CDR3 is TGTGCCAGCAGCTTAGGGGAAAGACAGGTATGTCAGCCCCAGCATTTT. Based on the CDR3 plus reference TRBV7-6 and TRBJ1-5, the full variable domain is GAGVSQSPRYKVTKRGQDVALRCDPISGHVSLYWYRQALGQGPEFLTYFNYEAQQDKSGLPNDRFSAERPEGSISTLTIQRTEQRDSAMYRCASSLGERQVCQPQHFGDGTRLSIL.

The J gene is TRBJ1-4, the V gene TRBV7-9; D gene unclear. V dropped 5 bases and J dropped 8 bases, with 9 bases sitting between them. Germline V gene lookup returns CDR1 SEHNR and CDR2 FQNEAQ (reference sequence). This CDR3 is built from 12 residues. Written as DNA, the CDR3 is TGTGCCAGCAGCCCACAAGGCGAAAAACTGTTTTTT. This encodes CASSPQGEKLFF.

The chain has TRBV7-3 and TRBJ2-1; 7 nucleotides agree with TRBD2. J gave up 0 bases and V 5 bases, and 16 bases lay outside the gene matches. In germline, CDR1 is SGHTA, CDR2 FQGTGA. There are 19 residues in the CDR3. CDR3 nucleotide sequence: TGTGCCAGCAGCCCAACCCTTGGCCAGCGGGGAAGCTCCTACAATGAGCAGTTCTTC. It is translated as CASSPTLGQRGSSYNEQFF.

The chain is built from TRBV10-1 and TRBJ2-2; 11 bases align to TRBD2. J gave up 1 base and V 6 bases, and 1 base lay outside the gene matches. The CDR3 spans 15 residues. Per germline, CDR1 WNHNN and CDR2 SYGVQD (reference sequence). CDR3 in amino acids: CASRGTSGNTGELFF. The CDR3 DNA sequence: TGCGCCAGCAGAGGGACTAGCGGGAACACCGGGGAGCTGTTTTTT.

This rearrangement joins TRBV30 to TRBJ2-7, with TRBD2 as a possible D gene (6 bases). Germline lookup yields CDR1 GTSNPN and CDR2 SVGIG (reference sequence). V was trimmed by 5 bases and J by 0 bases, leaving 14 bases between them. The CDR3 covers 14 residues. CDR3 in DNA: TGTGCCTGGGTGGGACTTCACAGCTCCTACGAGCAGTACTTC. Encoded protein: CAWVGLHSSYEQYF.

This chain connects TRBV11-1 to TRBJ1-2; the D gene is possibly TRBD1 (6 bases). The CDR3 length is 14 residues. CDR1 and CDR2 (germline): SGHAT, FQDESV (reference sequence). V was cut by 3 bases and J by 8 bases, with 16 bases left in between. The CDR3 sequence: CASSFDRGADGYTF. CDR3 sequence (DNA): TGTGCCAGCAGCTTTGATCGGGGGGCGGACGGCTACACCTTC.

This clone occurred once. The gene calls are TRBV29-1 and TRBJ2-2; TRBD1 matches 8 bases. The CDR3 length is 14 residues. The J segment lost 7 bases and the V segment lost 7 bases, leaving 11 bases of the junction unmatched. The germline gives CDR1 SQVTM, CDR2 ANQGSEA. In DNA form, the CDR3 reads TGCAGCGCCTTAGTCCAGGGGGCAATCGGGGAGCTGTTTTTT. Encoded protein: CSALVQGAIGELFF.

CDR3 in amino acids: CASSLGGPGSNQPQHF. CDR3 DNA: TGCGCCAGCAGCTTGGGTGGACCTGGAAGCAATCAGCCCCAGCATTTT. The V call is TRBV5-1, the J call TRBJ1-5; the D is unclear. From germline, CDR1 is SGHRS and CDR2 YFSETQ. V was clipped by 0 bases and J by 1 base, with 11 bases between them. The CDR3 loop spans 16 amino acids.

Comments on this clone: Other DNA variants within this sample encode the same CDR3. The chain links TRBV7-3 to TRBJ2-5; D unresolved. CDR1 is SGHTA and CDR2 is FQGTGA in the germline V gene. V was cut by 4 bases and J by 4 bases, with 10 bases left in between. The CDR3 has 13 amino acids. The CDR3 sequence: CASSSRTGETQYF. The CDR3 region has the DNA TGTGCCAGCAGCTCCCGGACGGGAGAGACCCAGTACTTC.

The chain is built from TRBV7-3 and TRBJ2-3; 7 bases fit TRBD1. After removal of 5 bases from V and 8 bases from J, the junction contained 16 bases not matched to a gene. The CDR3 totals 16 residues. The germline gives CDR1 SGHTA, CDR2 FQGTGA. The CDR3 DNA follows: TGTGCCAGCAGCCCAGGGGGAGCCCAACGGTTTGGTACGCAGTATTTT. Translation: CASSPGGAQRFGTQYF. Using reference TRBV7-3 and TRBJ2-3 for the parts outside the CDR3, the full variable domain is GAGVSQTPSNKVTEKGKYVELRCDPISGHTALYWYRQSLGQGPEFLIYFQGTGAADDSGLPNDRFFAVRPEGSVSTLKIQRTERGDSAVYLCASSPGGAQRFGTQYFGPGTRLTVL.

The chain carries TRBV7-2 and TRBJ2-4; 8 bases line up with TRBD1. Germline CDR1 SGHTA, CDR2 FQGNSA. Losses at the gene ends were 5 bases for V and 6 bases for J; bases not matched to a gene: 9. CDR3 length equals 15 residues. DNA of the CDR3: TGTGCCAGCAGCGCTCGACAGGGGCGGGGAAACATTCAGTACTTC. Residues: CASSARQGRGNIQYF.

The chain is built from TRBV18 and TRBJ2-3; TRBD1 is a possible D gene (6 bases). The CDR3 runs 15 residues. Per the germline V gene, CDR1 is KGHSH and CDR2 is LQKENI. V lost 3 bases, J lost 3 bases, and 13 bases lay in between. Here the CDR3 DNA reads TGTGCCAGCTCACCTAATTCCAGGGGTACAGATACGCAGTATTTT. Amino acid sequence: CASSPNSRGTDTQYF. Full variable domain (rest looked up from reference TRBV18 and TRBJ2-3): NAGVMQNPRHLVRRRGQEARLRCSPMKGHSHVYWYRQLPEEGLKFMVYLQKENIIDESGMPKERFSAEFPKEGPSILRIQQVVRGDSAAYFCASSPNSRGTDTQYFGPGTRLTVL.

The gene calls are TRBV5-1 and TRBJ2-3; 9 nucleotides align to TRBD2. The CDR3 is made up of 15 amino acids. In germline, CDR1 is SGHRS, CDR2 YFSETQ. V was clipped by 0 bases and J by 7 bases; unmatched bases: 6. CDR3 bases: TGCGCCAGCAGCTTGGATAGCGGGAGAACCAATACGCAGTATTTT. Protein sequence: CASSLDSGRTNTQYF.

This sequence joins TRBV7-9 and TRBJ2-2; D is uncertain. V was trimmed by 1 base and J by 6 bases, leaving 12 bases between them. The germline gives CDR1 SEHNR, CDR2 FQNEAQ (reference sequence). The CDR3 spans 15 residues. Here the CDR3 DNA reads TGTGCCAGCAGCTTAGACGGTCGAACAGCCGGGGAGCTGTTTTTT. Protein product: CASSLDGRTAGELFF. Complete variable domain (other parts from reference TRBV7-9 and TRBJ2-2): DTGVSQNPRHKITKRGQNVTFRCDPISEHNRLYWYRQTLGQGPEFLTYFQNEAQLEKSRLLSDRFSAERPKGSFSTLEIQRTEQGDSAMYLCASSLDGRTAGELFFGEGSRLTVL.

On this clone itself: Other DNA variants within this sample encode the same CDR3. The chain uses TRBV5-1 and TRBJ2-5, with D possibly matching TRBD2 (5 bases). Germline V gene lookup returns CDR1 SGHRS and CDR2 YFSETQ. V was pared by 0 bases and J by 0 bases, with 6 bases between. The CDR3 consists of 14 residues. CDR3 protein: CASSLVDYQETQYF. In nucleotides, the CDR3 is TGCGCCAGCAGCTTGGTGGACTACCAAGAGACCCAGTACTTC.